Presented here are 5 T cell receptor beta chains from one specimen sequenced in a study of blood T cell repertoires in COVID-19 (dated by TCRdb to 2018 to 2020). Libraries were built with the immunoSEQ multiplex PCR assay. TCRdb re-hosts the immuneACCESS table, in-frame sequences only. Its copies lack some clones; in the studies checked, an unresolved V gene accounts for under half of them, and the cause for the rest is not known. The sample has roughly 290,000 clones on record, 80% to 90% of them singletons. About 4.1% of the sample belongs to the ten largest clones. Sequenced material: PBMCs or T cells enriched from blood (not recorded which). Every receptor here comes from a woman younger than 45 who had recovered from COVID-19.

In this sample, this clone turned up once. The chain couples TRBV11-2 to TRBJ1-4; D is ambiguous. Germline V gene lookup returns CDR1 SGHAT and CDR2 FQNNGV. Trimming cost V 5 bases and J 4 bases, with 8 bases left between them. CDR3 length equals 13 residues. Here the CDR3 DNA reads TGTGCCAGCAGCCCCGGGAGTAATGAAAAACTGTTTTTT. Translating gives CASSPGSNEKLFF. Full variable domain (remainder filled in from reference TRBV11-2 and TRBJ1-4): EAGVAQSPRYKIIEKRQSVAFWCNPISGHATLYWYQQILGQGPKLLIQFQNNGVVDDSQLPKDRFSAERLKGVDSTLKIQPAKLEDSAVYLCASSPGSNEKLFFGSGTQLSVL.

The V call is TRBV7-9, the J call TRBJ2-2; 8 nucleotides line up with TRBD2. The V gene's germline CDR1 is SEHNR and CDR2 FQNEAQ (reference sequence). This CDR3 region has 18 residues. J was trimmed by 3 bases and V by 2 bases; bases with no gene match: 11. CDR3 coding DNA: TGTGCCAGCAGCTTACGCGACGGGAGGGCCATGGACACCGGGGAGCTGTTTTTT. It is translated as CASSLRDGRAMDTGELFF. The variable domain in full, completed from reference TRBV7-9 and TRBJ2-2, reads DTGVSQNPRHKITKRGQNVTFRCDPISEHNRLYWYRQTLGQGPEFLTYFQNEAQLEKSRLLSDRFSAERPKGSFSTLEIQRTEQGDSAMYLCASSLRDGRAMDTGELFFGEGSRLTVL.

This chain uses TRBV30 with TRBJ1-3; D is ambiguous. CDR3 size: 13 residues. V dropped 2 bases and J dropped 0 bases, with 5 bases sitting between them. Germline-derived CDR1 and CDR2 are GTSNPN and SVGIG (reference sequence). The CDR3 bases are TGTGCCTGGAGTCGAGGCTCTGGAAACACCATATATTTT. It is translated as CAWSRGSGNTIYF.

For the CDR3, the DNA is TGTGCCAGCAGCTCGAGGTCACGCACAGATACGCAGTATTTT. Its protein product is CASSSRSRTDTQYF. The chain links TRBV7-9 to TRBJ2-3; D remains ambiguous. CDR3 length: 14 residues. The germline gives CDR1 SEHNR, CDR2 FQNEAQ (reference sequence). The V end was cut by 4 bases, the J end by 1 base, with 9 bases between.

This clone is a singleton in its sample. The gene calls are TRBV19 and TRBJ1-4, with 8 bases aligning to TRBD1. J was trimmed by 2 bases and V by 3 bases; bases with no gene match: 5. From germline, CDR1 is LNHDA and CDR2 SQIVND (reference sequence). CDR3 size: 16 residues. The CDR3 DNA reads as TGTGCCAGTAGTATCGCAACAGGGGGGACTAATGAAAAACTGTTTTTT. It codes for CASSIATGGTNEKLFF. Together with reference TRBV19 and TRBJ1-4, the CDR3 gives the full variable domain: DGGITQSPKYLFRKEGQNVTLSCEQNLNHDAMYWYRQDPGQGLRLIYYSQIVNDFQKGDIAEGYSVSREKKESFPLTVTSAQKNPTAFYLCASSIATGGTNEKLFFGSGTQLSVL.